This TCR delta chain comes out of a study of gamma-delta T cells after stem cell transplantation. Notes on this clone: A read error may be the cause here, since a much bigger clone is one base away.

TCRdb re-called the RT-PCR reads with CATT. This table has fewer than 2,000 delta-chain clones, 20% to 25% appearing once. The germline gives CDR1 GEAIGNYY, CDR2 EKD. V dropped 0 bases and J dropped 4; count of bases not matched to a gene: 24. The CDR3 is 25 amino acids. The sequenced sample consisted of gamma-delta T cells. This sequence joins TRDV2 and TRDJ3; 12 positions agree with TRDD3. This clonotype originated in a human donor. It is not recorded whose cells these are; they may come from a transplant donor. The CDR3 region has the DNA TGTGCCTGTGACACCGCTCAGCCCCAGCCGCTGGGGGATACGGCTGTAACTTGGGACACCCGACAGATGTTTTTC. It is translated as CACDTAQPQPLGDTAVTWDTRQMFF.